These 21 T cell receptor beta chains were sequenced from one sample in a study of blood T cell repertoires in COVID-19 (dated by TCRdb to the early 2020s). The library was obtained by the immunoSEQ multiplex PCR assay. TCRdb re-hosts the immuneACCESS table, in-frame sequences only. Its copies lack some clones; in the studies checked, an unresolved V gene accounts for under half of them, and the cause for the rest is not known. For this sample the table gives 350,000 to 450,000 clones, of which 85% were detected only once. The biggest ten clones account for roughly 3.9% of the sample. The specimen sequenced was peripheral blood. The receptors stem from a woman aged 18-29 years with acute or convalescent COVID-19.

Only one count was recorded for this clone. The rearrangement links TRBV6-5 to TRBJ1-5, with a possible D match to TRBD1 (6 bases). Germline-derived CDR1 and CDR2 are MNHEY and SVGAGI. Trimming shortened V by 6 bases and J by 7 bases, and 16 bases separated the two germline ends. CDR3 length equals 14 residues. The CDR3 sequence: CASSQTGPGQPQHF. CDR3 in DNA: TGTGCCAGCAGCCAAACAGGGCCGGGGCAGCCCCAGCATTTT.

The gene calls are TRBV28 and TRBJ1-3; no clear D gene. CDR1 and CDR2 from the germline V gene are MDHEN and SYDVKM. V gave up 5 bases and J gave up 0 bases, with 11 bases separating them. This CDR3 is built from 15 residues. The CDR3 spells CASSTTGNSGNTIYF. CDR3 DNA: TGTGCCAGCAGTACTACCGGGAACTCTGGAAACACCATATATTTT.

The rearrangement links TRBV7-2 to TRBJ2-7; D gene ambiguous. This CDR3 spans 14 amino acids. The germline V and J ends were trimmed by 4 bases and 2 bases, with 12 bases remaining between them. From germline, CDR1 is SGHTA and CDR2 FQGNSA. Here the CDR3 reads CASSWPGRTYEQYF. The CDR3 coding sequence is TGTGCCAGCAGCTGGCCTGGCAGGACCTACGAGCAGTACTTC.

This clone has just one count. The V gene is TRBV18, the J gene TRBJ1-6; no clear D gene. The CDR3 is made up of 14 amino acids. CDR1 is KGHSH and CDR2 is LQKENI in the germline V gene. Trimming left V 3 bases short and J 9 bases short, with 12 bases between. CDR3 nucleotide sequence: TGTGCCAGCTCACCCGGAGGCCCAAGTTCACCCCTCCACTTT. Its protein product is CASSPGGPSSPLHF. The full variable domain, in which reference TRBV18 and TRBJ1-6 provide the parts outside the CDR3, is NAGVMQNPRHLVRRRGQEARLRCSPMKGHSHVYWYRQLPEEGLKFMVYLQKENIIDESGMPKERFSAEFPKEGPSILRIQQVVRGDSAAYFCASSPGGPSSPLHFGNGTRLTVT.

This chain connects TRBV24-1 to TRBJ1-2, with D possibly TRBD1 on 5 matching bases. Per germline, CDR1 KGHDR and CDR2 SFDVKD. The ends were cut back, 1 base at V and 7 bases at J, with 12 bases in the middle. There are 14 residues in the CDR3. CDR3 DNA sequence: TGTGCCACCAGTGATTTAGGCCAGGGAGGTGGCTACACCTTC. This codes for CATSDLGQGGGYTF.

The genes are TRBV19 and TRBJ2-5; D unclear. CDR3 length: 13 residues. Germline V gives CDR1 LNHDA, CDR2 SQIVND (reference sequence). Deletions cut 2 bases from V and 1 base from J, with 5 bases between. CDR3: CASSISGQETQYF. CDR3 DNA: TGTGCCAGTAGTATATCGGGCCAAGAGACCCAGTACTTC.

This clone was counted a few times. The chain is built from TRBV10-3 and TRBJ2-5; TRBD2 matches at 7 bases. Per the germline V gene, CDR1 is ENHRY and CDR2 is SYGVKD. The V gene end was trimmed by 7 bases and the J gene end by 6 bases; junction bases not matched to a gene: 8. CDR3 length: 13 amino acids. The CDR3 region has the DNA TGTGCCATCATTGGGACTATAAGCCAGACCCAGTACTTC. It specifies CAIIGTISQTQYF.

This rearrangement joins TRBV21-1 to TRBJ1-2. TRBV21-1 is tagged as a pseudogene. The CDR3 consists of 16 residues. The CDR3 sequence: CASSKVICEVNYGYTF. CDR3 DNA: TGTGCCAGCAGCAAAGTAATATGCGAAGTTAACTATGGCTACACCTTC.

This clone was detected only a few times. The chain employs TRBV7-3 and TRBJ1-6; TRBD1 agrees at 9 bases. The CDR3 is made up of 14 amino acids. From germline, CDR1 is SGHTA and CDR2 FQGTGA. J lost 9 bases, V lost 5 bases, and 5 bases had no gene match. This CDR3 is CASSPGTGFSPLHF. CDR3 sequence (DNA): TGTGCCAGCAGCCCGGGGACAGGGTTTTCACCCCTCCACTTT.

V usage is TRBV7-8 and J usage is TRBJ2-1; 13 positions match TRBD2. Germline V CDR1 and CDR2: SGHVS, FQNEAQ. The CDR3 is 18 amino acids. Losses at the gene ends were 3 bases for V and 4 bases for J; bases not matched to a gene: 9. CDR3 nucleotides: TGTGCCAGCAGCTTCGGGACTAGCGGGGTGGAATATTACAATGAGCAGTTCTTC. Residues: CASSFGTSGVEYYNEQFF.

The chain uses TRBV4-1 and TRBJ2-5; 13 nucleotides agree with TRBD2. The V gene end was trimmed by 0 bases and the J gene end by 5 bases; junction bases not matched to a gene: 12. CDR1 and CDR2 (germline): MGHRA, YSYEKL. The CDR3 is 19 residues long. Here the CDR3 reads CASSQDETRLAGGGETQYF. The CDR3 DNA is TGCGCCAGCAGCCAAGATGAGACGCGACTAGCGGGGGGAGGGGAGACCCAGTACTTC.

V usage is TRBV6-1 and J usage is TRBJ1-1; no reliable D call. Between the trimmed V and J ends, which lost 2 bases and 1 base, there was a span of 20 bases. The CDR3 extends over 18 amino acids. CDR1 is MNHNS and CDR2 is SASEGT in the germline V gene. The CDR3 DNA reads TGTGCCAGCAGTGAAAGCCCTCCGTGGCAAGCGACGAACACTGAAGCTTTCTTT. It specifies CASSESPPWQATNTEAFF.

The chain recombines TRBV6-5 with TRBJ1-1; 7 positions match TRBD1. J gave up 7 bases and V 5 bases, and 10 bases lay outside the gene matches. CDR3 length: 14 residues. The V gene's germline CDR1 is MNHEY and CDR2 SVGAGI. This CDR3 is CASSRRGELDEAFF. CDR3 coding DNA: TGTGCCAGCAGTCGCAGGGGGGAATTGGATGAAGCTTTCTTT.

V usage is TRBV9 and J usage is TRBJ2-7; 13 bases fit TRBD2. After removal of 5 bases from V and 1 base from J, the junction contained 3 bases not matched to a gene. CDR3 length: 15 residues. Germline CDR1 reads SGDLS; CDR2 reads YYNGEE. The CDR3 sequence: CASSRTSGSSYEQYF. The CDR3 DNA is TGTGCCAGCAGTAGGACTAGCGGGAGTTCCTACGAGCAGTACTTC.

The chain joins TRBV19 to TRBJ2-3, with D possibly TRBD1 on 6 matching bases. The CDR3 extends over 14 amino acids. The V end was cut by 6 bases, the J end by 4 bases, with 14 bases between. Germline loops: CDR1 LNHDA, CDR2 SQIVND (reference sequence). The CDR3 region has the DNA TGTGCCAGTAGCCTCAGGGGTTTGGCAGATACGCAGTATTTT. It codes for CASSLRGLADTQYF.

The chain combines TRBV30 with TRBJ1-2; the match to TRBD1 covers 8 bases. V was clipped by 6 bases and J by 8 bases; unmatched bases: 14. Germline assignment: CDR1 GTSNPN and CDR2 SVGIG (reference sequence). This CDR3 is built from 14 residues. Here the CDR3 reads CACPSGQDFGGYTF. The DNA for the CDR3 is TGTGCCTGTCCATCGGGACAGGATTTTGGAGGCTACACCTTC.

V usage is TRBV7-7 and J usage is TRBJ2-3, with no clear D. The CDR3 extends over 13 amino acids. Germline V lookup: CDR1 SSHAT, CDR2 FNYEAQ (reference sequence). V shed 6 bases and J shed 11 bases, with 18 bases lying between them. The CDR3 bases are TGTGCCAGCAGTTTCCTAGGTGCCCCAAGGCAGTATTTT. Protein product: CASSFLGAPRQYF.

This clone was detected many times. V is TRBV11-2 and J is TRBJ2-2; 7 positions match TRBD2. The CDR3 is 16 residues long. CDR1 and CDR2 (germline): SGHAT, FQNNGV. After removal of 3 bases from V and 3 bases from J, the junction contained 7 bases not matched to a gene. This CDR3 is CASSFRLAAHTGELFF. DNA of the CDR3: TGTGCCAGCAGCTTCAGACTAGCAGCTCACACCGGGGAGCTGTTTTTT.

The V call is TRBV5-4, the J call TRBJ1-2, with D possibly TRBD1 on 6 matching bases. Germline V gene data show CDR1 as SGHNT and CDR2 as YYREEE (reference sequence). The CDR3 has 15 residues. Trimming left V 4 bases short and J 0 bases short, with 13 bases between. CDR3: CASSMGGAANYGYTF. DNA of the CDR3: TGTGCCAGCAGCATGGGGGGCGCGGCTAACTATGGCTACACCTTC.

The CDR3 spells CASSDSGGFTDTQYF. CDR3 nucleotides: TGTGCCAGCAGTGACTCGGGGGGGTTCACAGATACGCAGTATTTT. This sequence joins TRBV6-4 and TRBJ2-3; 7 nucleotides line up with TRBD2. Germline trimming cut 0 bases from V and 2 bases from J; bases unmatched to any gene: 2. The CDR3 extends over 15 amino acids. Looked up from germline, CDR1 is MRHNA and CDR2 is SNTAGT.

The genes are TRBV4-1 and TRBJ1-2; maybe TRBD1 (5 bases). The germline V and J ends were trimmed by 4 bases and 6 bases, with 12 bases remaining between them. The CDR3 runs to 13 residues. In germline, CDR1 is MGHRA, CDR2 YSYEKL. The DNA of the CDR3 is TGCGCCAGCAGCCCCAGGGAAGGGGATGGCTACACCTTC. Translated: CASSPREGDGYTF.